Shown below are 5 T cell receptor beta chains from a single sample sequenced in a study of blood T cell repertoires in COVID-19. The assay was immunoSEQ multiplex PCR, and TCRdb's table has in-frame clones only and misses some. The data show more than 40,000 clones, roughly 83% seen once. What was sequenced was peripheral blood. These receptors all come from a man aged 45 to 65 with acute or convalescent COVID-19.

The CDR3 bases are TGCGCCAGCAAATCGGCGGGACAGAACTATGGCTACACCTTC. Its translation is CASKSAGQNYGYTF. The chain recombines TRBV5-1 with TRBJ1-2; 7 bases are a match to TRBD1. This CDR3 contains 14 residues. CDR1 SGHRS and CDR2 YFSETQ come from the germline V gene. The J segment lost 2 bases and the V segment lost 6 bases, leaving 7 bases of the junction unmatched.

The V gene is TRBV21-1, the J gene TRBJ1-2. TRBV21-1 counts as a pseudogene. The CDR3 spans 14 residues. In DNA form, the CDR3 reads TGTGCCAGCAGCAAAGCGGAGGCTAACTATGGCTACACCTTC. It yields the protein CASSKAEANYGYTF.

V is TRBV10-3 and J is TRBJ1-2, with 7 positions matching TRBD1. V trimming: 3 bases; J trimming: 4 bases; junction bases outside the gene matches: 5. The CDR3 runs 14 residues. Germline V gives CDR1 ENHRY, CDR2 SYGVKD. The CDR3 here is CAISDGGQSYGYTF. Written as DNA, the CDR3 is TGTGCCATCAGTGATGGGGGACAGAGCTATGGCTACACCTTC.

The chain has TRBV13 and TRBJ2-7; 8 nucleotides agree with TRBD1. The CDR3 spans 15 residues. Looked up from germline, CDR1 is PRHDT and CDR2 is FYEKMQ (reference sequence). The trim removed 5 bases at V and 4 bases at J, leaving 10 bases unmatched. As DNA, the CDR3 is TGTGCCAGCAGCCTTATGACAGGGGCGCGGTACGAGCAGTACTTC. Encoded protein: CASSLMTGARYEQYF.

V and J are TRBV9 and TRBJ2-5, with 7 nucleotides matching TRBD1. Trimming took 4 bases from V and 4 from J; bases not matched to a gene: 10. CDR1 and CDR2 from the germline V gene are SGDLS and YYNGEE. The CDR3 consists of 15 residues. The CDR3 region is CASSPSRDRLETQYF. The CDR3 DNA is TGTGCCAGCAGCCCATCCCGGGACAGATTAGAGACCCAGTACTTC.